Listed below are T cell receptor beta chains from one sample, sequenced in a study of blood T cell repertoires in COVID-19. This table comes from immunoSEQ multiplex PCR, and its TCRdb copy is limited to in-frame clones, with some not included. The sample contains some 180,000 clones, around 80% of which appear only once. The sequenced material came from peripheral blood. All receptors come from a woman in her forties with COVID-19, enrolled during active disease. Both conserved end residues are part of each CDR3. Fields, in order: D gene, V gene, clone size, J gene, CDR3 DNA, CDR3 protein. The D gene is left open where the match is weak. Clone size is stated in some rows and not others, as once, few, many or a class when expanded.

d_gene: -
v_gene: TRBV12-5
abundance: -
j_gene: TRBJ2-3
CDR3nt: TGTGCTAGTGGCAGAGCGGATTCCACAGATACGCAGTATTTT
CDR3aa: CASGRADSTDTQYF

d_gene: -
v_gene: TRBV5-6
abundance: -
j_gene: TRBJ1-6
CDR3nt: TGTGCCAGCAGCTTGATTTTGGCAGATTCACCCCTCCACTTT
CDR3aa: CASSLILADSPLHF

d_gene: -
v_gene: TRBV19
abundance: -
j_gene: TRBJ1-5
CDR3nt: TGTGCCAGTAGATATCAGGGGAATCAGCCCCAGCATTTT
CDR3aa: CASRYQGNQPQHF

d_gene: -
v_gene: TRBV5-6
abundance: -
j_gene: TRBJ1-2
CDR3nt: TGTGCCAGCAGCCCGGGGGACGCTGGCTACACCTTC
CDR3aa: CASSPGDAGYTF

d_gene: -
v_gene: TRBV6-6
abundance: -
j_gene: TRBJ2-3
CDR3nt: TGTGCCAGCAGTTACTCCGGGACAACCACAGATACGCAGTATTTT
CDR3aa: CASSYSGTTTDTQYF

d_gene: TRBD1
v_gene: TRBV27
abundance: -
j_gene: TRBJ2-7
CDR3nt: TGTGCCAGCAGTTTCTTGACAGGGACCTACGAGCAGTACTTC
CDR3aa: CASSFLTGTYEQYF

d_gene: -
v_gene: TRBV28
abundance: -
j_gene: TRBJ1-2
CDR3nt: TGTGCCAGCAGTTTATCCTCGCCGTCAAAAGGACGGAGGTTCTCCTTC
CDR3aa: CASSLSSPSKGRRFSF

d_gene: -
v_gene: TRBV28
abundance: -
j_gene: TRBJ2-1
CDR3nt: TGTGCCAGCAGTTTAGGGAGCGGCAATGAGCAGTTCTTC
CDR3aa: CASSLGSGNEQFF

d_gene: TRBD1
v_gene: TRBV19
abundance: -
j_gene: TRBJ2-7
CDR3nt: TGTGCCACTTGCCGTAAGGGGGGACAGGGGATATCCTACGAGCAGTACTTC
CDR3aa: CATCRKGGQGISYEQYF

d_gene: -
v_gene: TRBV11-3
abundance: -
j_gene: TRBJ2-7
CDR3nt: TGTGCCAGCAGCTGGGGACCAGGGGCCTACGAGCAGTACTTC
CDR3aa: CASSWGPGAYEQYF

d_gene: -
v_gene: TRBV19
abundance: -
j_gene: TRBJ1-5
CDR3nt: TGTGCCAGTACTAACCTACGCATGAGGCCCTCCAATCAGCCCCAGCATTTT
CDR3aa: CASTNLRMRPSNQPQHF

d_gene: -
v_gene: TRBV11-2
abundance: -
j_gene: TRBJ1-4
CDR3nt: TGTGCCAGCAGTTACGGAACTAATGAAAAACTGTTTTTT
CDR3aa: CASSYGTNEKLFF

d_gene: -
v_gene: TRBV9
abundance: -
j_gene: TRBJ1-1
CDR3nt: TGTGCCAGCAGCGTAGTTCCCGTGGGGTCGGGAAGCACTGAAGCTTTCTTT
CDR3aa: CASSVVPVGSGSTEAFF

d_gene: TRBD1
v_gene: TRBV5-1
abundance: -
j_gene: TRBJ1-2
CDR3nt: TGCGCCAGCAGCACCGGACAGGGGTATGGCTACACCTTC
CDR3aa: CASSTGQGYGYTF

d_gene: -
v_gene: TRBV12-1
abundance: -
j_gene: TRBJ2-3
CDR3nt: TGTGCCAGCAGCCCACCTTCTCCGCGGGGGGGTCGCACAGATACGCAGTATTTT
CDR3aa: CASSPPSPRGGRTDTQYF

d_gene: TRBD1
v_gene: TRBV25-1
abundance: once
j_gene: TRBJ1-1
CDR3nt: TGTGCCAGCAGCGGACAGGGTTTTTCCGAAGCTTTCTTT
CDR3aa: CASSGQGFSEAFF

d_gene: -
v_gene: TRBV19
abundance: -
j_gene: TRBJ1-2
CDR3nt: TGTGCCAGTAGTTCCAACACGTGGGGCTACACCTTC
CDR3aa: CASSSNTWGYTF

d_gene: TRBD1
v_gene: TRBV3-1/TRBV3-2
abundance: once
j_gene: TRBJ2-1
CDR3nt: TGTGCCAGCAGCCATTTAGGGACAGGGGGAATCGATGAGCAGTTCTTC
CDR3aa: CASSHLGTGGIDEQFF

d_gene: -
v_gene: TRBV5-1
abundance: many
j_gene: TRBJ1-2
CDR3nt: TGCGCCAGCAGCTTGGGACACCGAGATCACGGCCCTTCGGGAGGCTACACCTTC
CDR3aa: CASSLGHRDHGPSGGYTF

d_gene: TRBD2
v_gene: TRBV5-1
abundance: -
j_gene: TRBJ2-1
CDR3nt: TGCGCCAGCAGCTTGTATAGCGGGAGGGACAATGAGCAGTTCTTC
CDR3aa: CASSLYSGRDNEQFF

d_gene: TRBD1
v_gene: TRBV5-1
abundance: -
j_gene: TRBJ2-1
CDR3nt: TGCGCCAGCAGCCCGGGACAGGGGCCAATCCATGAGCAGTTCTTC
CDR3aa: CASSPGQGPIHEQFF

d_gene: -
v_gene: TRBV3-1/TRBV3-2
abundance: -
j_gene: TRBJ2-5
CDR3nt: TGTGCCAGCAGCCAAAGGACAACTCAAGAGACCCAGTACTTC
CDR3aa: CASSQRTTQETQYF

d_gene: -
v_gene: TRBV5-8
abundance: -
j_gene: TRBJ1-2
CDR3nt: TGTGCCAGCAGCGGGGACATCTATGGCTACACCTTC
CDR3aa: CASSGDIYGYTF

d_gene: -
v_gene: TRBV5-4
abundance: once
j_gene: TRBJ2-7
CDR3nt: TGTGCCAGCAGCATCACAGGGTACCCCGAGCAGTACTTC
CDR3aa: CASSITGYPEQYF

d_gene: TRBD2
v_gene: TRBV28
abundance: -
j_gene: TRBJ2-6
CDR3nt: TGTGCCAGCAGGGGGGGGACTTTAGGCTCTGGGGCCAACGTCCTGACTTTC
CDR3aa: CASRGGTLGSGANVLTF

d_gene: -
v_gene: TRBV6-2/TRBV6-3
abundance: -
j_gene: TRBJ1-1
CDR3nt: TGTGCCAGCAGCCCTCACTGGAAACAGGCTGTCATCACTGAAGCTTTCTTT
CDR3aa: CASSPHWKQAVITEAFF

d_gene: -
v_gene: TRBV12-5
abundance: -
j_gene: TRBJ2-5
CDR3nt: TGTGCTAGTGGCTCAGGTGCTTGGGCCCAGTACTTC
CDR3aa: CASGSGAWAQYF

d_gene: -
v_gene: TRBV19
abundance: -
j_gene: TRBJ1-2
CDR3nt: TGTGCCAGTACTTCCGCAGGGAAGAACTATGGCTACACCTTC
CDR3aa: CASTSAGKNYGYTF

d_gene: TRBD2
v_gene: TRBV6-4
abundance: -
j_gene: TRBJ2-3
CDR3nt: TGTGCCAGCAGCCTGGGGAGGGACACAGATACGCAGTATTTT
CDR3aa: CASSLGRDTDTQYF

d_gene: -
v_gene: TRBV15
abundance: -
j_gene: TRBJ2-1
CDR3nt: TGTGCCCCCCGGGGGAATGAGCAGTTCTTC
CDR3aa: CAPRGNEQFF

d_gene: TRBD1
v_gene: TRBV9
abundance: -
j_gene: TRBJ2-7
CDR3nt: TGTGCCAGCAGCGTAGCTAGCTGGGACAGGGGGGACTACGAGCAGTACTTC
CDR3aa: CASSVASWDRGDYEQYF

d_gene: TRBD1
v_gene: TRBV7-6
abundance: -
j_gene: TRBJ1-2
CDR3nt: TGTGCCAGCAGCTTACCCGGACAGGAGGCCGGCTACACCTTC
CDR3aa: CASSLPGQEAGYTF

d_gene: -
v_gene: TRBV7-9
abundance: many
j_gene: TRBJ2-7
CDR3nt: TGTGCCAGCAGCTCCGGGAGCAACGAGCAGTACTTC
CDR3aa: CASSSGSNEQYF

d_gene: TRBD1
v_gene: TRBV5-1
abundance: -
j_gene: TRBJ1-2
CDR3nt: TGCGCCAGCAGCCGGGGGACAGGGGAGGGATATGGCTACACCTTC
CDR3aa: CASSRGTGEGYGYTF

d_gene: TRBD1
v_gene: TRBV14
abundance: -
j_gene: TRBJ2-7
CDR3nt: TGTGCCAGCAGGTCAACAGGGGCCTACGAGCAGTACTTC
CDR3aa: CASRSTGAYEQYF

d_gene: -
v_gene: TRBV24-1
abundance: -
j_gene: TRBJ2-2
CDR3nt: TGTGCCACCAGTGATACCGGGATCTACGACACCGGGGAGCTGTTTTTT
CDR3aa: CATSDTGIYDTGELFF

d_gene: TRBD1
v_gene: TRBV5-8
abundance: -
j_gene: TRBJ2-7
CDR3nt: TGTGCCAGCAGCTCGGGCAGGGGGAACTACGAGCAGTACTTC
CDR3aa: CASSSGRGNYEQYF

d_gene: TRBD2
v_gene: TRBV5-8
abundance: -
j_gene: TRBJ2-3
CDR3nt: TGTGCCAGCAGCCCCTGGACTAGCGGGAGGGCCGCAAATACGCAGTATTTT
CDR3aa: CASSPWTSGRAANTQYF

d_gene: -
v_gene: TRBV11-2
abundance: few
j_gene: TRBJ1-1
CDR3nt: TGTGCCAGCAGCCCGATCAGGGGTGGAGGTAATGAAGCTTTCTTT
CDR3aa: CASSPIRGGGNEAFF

d_gene: -
v_gene: TRBV29-1
abundance: -
j_gene: TRBJ2-3
CDR3nt: TGCAGCGTACCATCGCCGGGGGCAGATACGCAGTATTTT
CDR3aa: CSVPSPGADTQYF